This TCR beta chain was captured in a study of T cells after yellow fever vaccination. Turning to the study itself: Preparing low-cell-number fractions relied on SMART-Seq v4 Ultra Low Input. Overall study results and limits: The study re-detected most primary-vaccination clones after the booster (approximately 96% CD4, approximately 88% CD8). Abundant bulk-derived clonotypes could contaminate FACS-sorted repertoires.

Synthesis of TCR cDNA relied on 5'RACE template switching, which attached a universal primer site and UMIs. TCRdb re-analysed the 5' RACE reads in MiXCR, keeping a single row per CDR3 protein. The sample yields more than 300,000 distinct CDR3 sequences, approximately 11% seen once. This clonotype was counted a few times. Its antigen is undetermined. The CDR3 sequence is 15 residues long. Looked up from germline, CDR1 is MDHEN and CDR2 is SYDVKM. The V segment lost 6 bases and the J segment 6 bases; nucleotides outside the gene matches: 10. This sequence originates from a young man who received the YFV17D yellow fever vaccine. The chain employs TRBV28 and TRBJ2-7; 11 bases line up with TRBD2. The material sequenced was CD4+ T cells sorted from PBMCs, taken 45 days after the yellow fever booster vaccination. In DNA, the CDR3 is TGTGCCAGCAGCAGACATAGCGGGGGGGCAATCGAGCAGTACGTC. It translates to CASSRHSGGAIEQYV.